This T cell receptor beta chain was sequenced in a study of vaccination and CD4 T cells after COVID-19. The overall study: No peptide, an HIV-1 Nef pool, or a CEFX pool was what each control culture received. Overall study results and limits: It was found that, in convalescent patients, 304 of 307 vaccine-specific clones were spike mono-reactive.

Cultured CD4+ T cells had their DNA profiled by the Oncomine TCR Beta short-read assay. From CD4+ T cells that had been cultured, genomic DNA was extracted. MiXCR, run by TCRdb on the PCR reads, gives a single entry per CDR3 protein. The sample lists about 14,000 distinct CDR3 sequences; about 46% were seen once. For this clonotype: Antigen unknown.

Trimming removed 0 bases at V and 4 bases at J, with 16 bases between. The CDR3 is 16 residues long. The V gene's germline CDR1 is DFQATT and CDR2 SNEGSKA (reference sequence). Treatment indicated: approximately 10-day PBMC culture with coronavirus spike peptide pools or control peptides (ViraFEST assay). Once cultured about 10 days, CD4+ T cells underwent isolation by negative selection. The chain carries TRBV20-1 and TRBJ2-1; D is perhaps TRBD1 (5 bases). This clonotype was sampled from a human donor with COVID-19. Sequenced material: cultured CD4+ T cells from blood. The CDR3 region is CSAREPRPDTYNEQFF. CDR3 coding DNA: TGCAGTGCTAGAGAACCGCGGCCGGACACTTACAATGAGCAGTTCTTC.